This TCR beta chain emerged from a study of blood T cell repertoires in COVID-19. Trimming stripped 10 bases from V and 5 bases from J, with 19 bases between. This CDR3 spans 15 amino acids. Germline values: CDR1 KGHDR, CDR2 SFDVKD. Participants' own reports of clinical history determined their cohort assignment. This clone has a single count. Repertoires were generated with immunoSEQ multiplex PCR, while TCRdb's copy carries only in-frame clones and drops some. The sample yields a few hundred thousand clones, more than 75% seen once. The gene calls are TRBV24-1 and TRBJ1-4, with D perhaps matching TRBD1 (6 bases). This receptor was taken from a woman in her forties or fifties who had recovered from COVID-19. Sequencing used PBMCs or T cells enriched from blood (not recorded which). CDR3 coding DNA: TGTGCCACGGCTCCCGCGACAGGTGGAAATGAAAAACTGTTTTTT. This codes for CATAPATGGNEKLFF.